These 20 T cell receptor beta chains were sequenced from one sample in a study of glioma-infiltrating T cells after dendritic cell vaccination. Some clones are missing from TCRdb's copy, which holds only in-frame ones; the method was immunoSEQ multiplex PCR. The sample carries roughly 100,000 clones, under 90% recorded once. Sequencing was performed on blood, taken before dendritic cell vaccination. These receptors came from a human donor with glioblastoma.

This chain links TRBV6-5 with TRBJ1-1; D is ambiguous. Deletions cut 2 bases from V and 2 bases from J, with 6 bases between. The CDR3 totals 13 residues. The germline V gene has CDR1 MNHEY and CDR2 SVGAGI. CDR3 amino acids: CASSYERNTEAFF. The CDR3 coding sequence is TGTGCCAGCAGTTACGAGCGAAACACTGAAGCTTTCTTT.

The V call is TRBV18, the J call TRBJ2-5; TRBD1 matches at 7 bases. V shed 3 bases and J 2 bases; nucleotides not matched to a gene: 18. Germline V gene sequence: CDR1 KGHSH, CDR2 LQKENI. The CDR3 totals 19 residues. The CDR3 DNA reads TGTGCCAGCTCACCTCCCGGCGAGGGGGCCGTACTCGTACAAGAGACCCAGTACTTC. It is translated as CASSPPGEGAVLVQETQYF.

The chain joins TRBV4-1 to TRBJ2-3; 8 bases fit TRBD2. CDR1 and CDR2 from the germline V gene are MGHRA and YSYEKL. The V gene end was trimmed by 4 bases and the J gene end by 0 bases; junction bases not matched to a gene: 9. The CDR3 totals 17 residues. The chain's CDR3 is CASSPPLSGGSTDTQYF. The CDR3 DNA sequence: TGCGCCAGCAGCCCCCCCCTCAGCGGGGGAAGCACAGATACGCAGTATTTT.

This rearrangement joins TRBV5-6 to TRBJ1-3; TRBD1 agrees at 7 bases. The CDR3 covers 17 residues. Trimming took 3 bases from V and 0 from J; bases not matched to a gene: 9. Germline CDR1 is SGHDT and CDR2 is YYEEEE. CDR3 sequence reads: CASSSGWDRSSGNTIYF. In DNA form, the CDR3 reads TGTGCCAGCAGCTCAGGTTGGGACAGAAGCTCTGGAAACACCATATATTTT.

CDR3 bases: TGTGCCAGCAGCTTAGATCACGGTAGAGAAAGCAATCAGCCCCAGCATTTT. It specifies CASSLDHGRESNQPQHF. V is TRBV11-3 and J is TRBJ1-5; no definite D call. CDR1 and CDR2 (germline): SGHNT, YENEEA. Trimming left V 0 bases short and J 1 base short, with 13 bases between. CDR3 length equals 17 residues.

The rearrangement links TRBV6-5 to TRBJ1-2, with 10 bases identical to TRBD1. Germline trimming cut 6 bases from V and 5 bases from J; bases unmatched to any gene: 9. The CDR3 consists of 15 residues. Germline lookup yields CDR1 MNHEY and CDR2 SVGAGI. CDR3 sequence reads: CASRRRTGGNYGYTF. CDR3 sequence (DNA): TGTGCCAGCAGGCGCAGGACAGGGGGAAATTATGGCTACACCTTC.

This clone was seen just once. The V gene is TRBV5-6, the J gene TRBJ1-6; 9 nucleotides align to TRBD1. Germline V lookup: CDR1 SGHDT, CDR2 YYEEEE. V lost 4 bases and J lost 7; bases outside the gene matches: 9. The CDR3 has 16 amino acids. The CDR3 bases are TGTGCCAGCAGCCTCGGGACAGGGATGGGGAATTCACCCCTCCACTTT. It yields the protein CASSLGTGMGNSPLHF.

J is TRBJ1-5 and V is TRBV19; D is ambiguous. CDR1 and CDR2 (germline): LNHDA, SQIVND (reference sequence). V was clipped by 3 bases and J by 6 bases, with 12 bases between them. This CDR3 is 14 amino acids long. The CDR3 here is CASSIRRTIQPQHF. CDR3 sequence (DNA): TGTGCCAGTAGTATCCGTCGGACTATTCAGCCCCAGCATTTT.

In the case of this clone: Germline and junction disagree at one end, which may indicate a read error. The V gene is TRBV7-7, the J gene TRBJ2-3; maybe TRBD1 (5 bases). Germline CDR1 SSHAT, CDR2 FNYEAQ (reference sequence). CDR3 length: 10 amino acids. The DNA for the CDR3 is TGTGCTAGCAGCCGGACAAATAGGTATTTT. This gives the protein CASSRTNRYF.

This clone is a singleton in its sample. The chain joins TRBV30 to TRBJ1-1; perhaps TRBD1 as D (5 bases). The germline V gene has CDR1 GTSNPN and CDR2 SVGIG (reference sequence). The CDR3 loop spans 13 amino acids. V shed 3 bases and J shed 5 bases, with 13 bases lying between them. As DNA, the CDR3 is TGTGCCTGGAGACGCCAGGGTTTTACTGAAGCTTTCTTT. Amino acid sequence: CAWRRQGFTEAFF.

A few counts support this clone. V usage is TRBV7-9 and J usage is TRBJ2-5; 10 bases are shared with TRBD1. The germline gives CDR1 SEHNR, CDR2 FQNEAQ (reference sequence). V was pared by 5 bases and J by 4 bases, with 7 bases of the junction left unmatched. The CDR3 length is 15 residues. The CDR3 region is CASSPHWTGGETQYF. The CDR3 region has the DNA TGTGCCAGCAGCCCCCATTGGACAGGGGGAGAGACCCAGTACTTC. Full variable domain (missing parts from reference TRBV7-9 and TRBJ2-5): DTGVSQNPRHKITKRGQNVTFRCDPISEHNRLYWYRQTLGQGPEFLTYFQNEAQLEKSRLLSDRFSAERPKGSFSTLEIQRTEQGDSAMYLCASSPHWTGGETQYFGPGTRLLVL.

The CDR3: CASSLIAGVWNEQFF. The DNA of the CDR3 is TGTGCCAGCAGCTTAATAGCGGGAGTTTGGAATGAGCAGTTCTTC. The chain joins TRBV11-3 to TRBJ2-1, with 9 bases fitting TRBD2. This CDR3 region has 15 residues. CDR1 and CDR2 (germline): SGHNT, YENEEA. Trimming at V came to 2 bases and at J to 7 bases, leaving 6 bases not matched to a gene.

This chain connects TRBV5-1 to TRBJ1-2, with 8 nucleotides matching TRBD1. Per the germline V gene, CDR1 is SGHRS and CDR2 is YFSETQ. The CDR3 contains 13 residues. Trimming cost V 4 bases and J 6 bases; bases outside gene matches: 5. The CDR3 spells CASSGQGENGYTF. DNA of the CDR3: TGCGCCAGCAGCGGACAGGGAGAGAATGGCTACACCTTC.

J is TRBJ2-7 and V is TRBV25-1, with D possibly matching TRBD2 (5 bases). The CDR3 runs 11 residues. With 6 bases removed from V and 4 bases from J, the gap between germline ends came to 7 bases. Per the germline V gene, CDR1 is MGHDK and CDR2 is SYGVNS. The CDR3 sequence is CASSRGYEQYF. Written as DNA, the CDR3 is TGTGCCAGCAGCCGCGGGTACGAGCAGTACTTC.

This clone was counted only a few times. Other nucleotide sequences from this sample produce the same CDR3. V is TRBV5-1 and J is TRBJ2-3; no clear D gene. This CDR3 is 15 amino acids long. V shed 0 bases and J shed 1 base, with 9 bases lying between them. Germline loops: CDR1 SGHRS, CDR2 YFSETQ. The CDR3 protein is CASSLVSGGTDTQYF. The DNA of the CDR3 is TGCGCCAGCAGCTTGGTTTCGGGTGGCACAGATACGCAGTATTTT.

The rearrangement joins TRBV6-5 to TRBJ1-5; 9 bases agree with TRBD1. CDR1 is MNHEY, CDR2 SVGAGI, per germline. This CDR3 is 15 amino acids long. With 6 bases clipped from V and 1 base from J, the junction kept 4 bases outside the gene matches. The CDR3 is CASSPGTGSNQPQHF. Here the CDR3 DNA reads TGTGCCAGCAGCCCTGGGACAGGGAGCAATCAGCCCCAGCATTTT.

The chain has TRBV6-1 and TRBJ1-2; 8 bases map to TRBD1. CDR3 size: 17 residues. Per the germline V gene, CDR1 is MNHNS and CDR2 is SASEGT. V was pared by 3 bases and J by 5 bases, with 14 bases of the junction left unmatched. The CDR3 DNA reads as TGTGCCAGCAGTGACCTCTCTCAGGGGGCGTCTTGGTATGGCTACACCTTC. Translated, it gives CASSDLSQGASWYGYTF.

This clone was detected only a few times. The J gene is TRBJ1-2, the V gene TRBV6-5; 7 bases fit TRBD1. The V gene end was trimmed by 6 bases and the J gene end by 8 bases; junction bases not matched to a gene: 9. Germline CDR1 reads MNHEY; CDR2 reads SVGAGI. This CDR3 has 13 residues. In DNA, the CDR3 is TGTGCCAGCAGATTTACAGGGGAAGGCGGCTACACCTTC. Protein: CASRFTGEGGYTF.

This clone was counted between two and nine times. The J gene is TRBJ2-3, the V gene TRBV5-4, with 9 positions matching TRBD2. The germline CDR1 and CDR2 sequences are SGHNT and YYREEE (reference sequence). Germline trimming cut 1 base from V and 2 bases from J; bases unmatched to any gene: 14. This CDR3 contains 19 residues. CDR3 sequence reads: CASSLSYSPGLADTDTQYF. The CDR3 nucleotides are TGTGCCAGCAGCTTGAGCTATTCTCCGGGACTAGCAGACACAGATACGCAGTATTTT.

This sequence joins TRBV5-8 and TRBJ1-2; a possible D gene is TRBD1 (6 bases). The germline V and J ends were trimmed by 7 bases and 2 bases, with 12 bases remaining between them. Germline CDR1 and CDR2: SGHTS and YDEGEE. The CDR3 runs 13 residues. This chain's CDR3 is CASASRGNYGYTF. CDR3 nucleotide sequence: TGTGCCAGCGCCTCCAGGGGCAACTATGGCTACACCTTC.